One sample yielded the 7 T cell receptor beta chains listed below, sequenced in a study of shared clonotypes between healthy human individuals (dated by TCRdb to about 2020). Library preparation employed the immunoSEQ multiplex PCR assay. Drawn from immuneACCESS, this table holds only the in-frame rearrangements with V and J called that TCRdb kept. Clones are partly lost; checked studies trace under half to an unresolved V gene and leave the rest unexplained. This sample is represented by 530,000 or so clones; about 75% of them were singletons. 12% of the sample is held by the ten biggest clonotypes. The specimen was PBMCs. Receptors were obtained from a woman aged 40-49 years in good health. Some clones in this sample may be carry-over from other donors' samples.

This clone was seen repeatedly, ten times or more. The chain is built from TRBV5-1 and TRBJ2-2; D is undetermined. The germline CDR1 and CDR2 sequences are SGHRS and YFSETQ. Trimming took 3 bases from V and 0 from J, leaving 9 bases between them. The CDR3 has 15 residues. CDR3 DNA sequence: TGCGCCAGCAGCTCAACTACCGCGAACACCGGGGAGCTGTTTTTT. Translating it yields CASSSTTANTGELFF. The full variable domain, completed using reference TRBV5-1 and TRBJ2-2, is KAGVTQTPRYLIKTRGQQVTLSCSPISGHRSVSWYQQTPGQGLQFLFEYFSETQRNKGNFPGRFSGRQFSNSRSEMNVSTLELGDSALYLCASSSTTANTGELFFGEGSRLTVL.

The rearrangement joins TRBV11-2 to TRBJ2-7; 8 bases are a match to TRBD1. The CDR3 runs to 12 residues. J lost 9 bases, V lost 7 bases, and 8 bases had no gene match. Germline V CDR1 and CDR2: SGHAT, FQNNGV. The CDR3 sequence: CASIGTGYGQYF. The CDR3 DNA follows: TGTGCCAGCATCGGGACAGGCTATGGGCAGTACTTC.

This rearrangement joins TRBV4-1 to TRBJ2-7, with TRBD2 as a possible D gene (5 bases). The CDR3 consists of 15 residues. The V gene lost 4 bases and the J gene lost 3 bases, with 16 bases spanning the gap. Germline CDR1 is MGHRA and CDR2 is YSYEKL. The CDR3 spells CASSPQPGYYYEQYF. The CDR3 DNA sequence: TGCGCCAGCAGCCCCCAGCCGGGGTATTACTACGAGCAGTACTTC.

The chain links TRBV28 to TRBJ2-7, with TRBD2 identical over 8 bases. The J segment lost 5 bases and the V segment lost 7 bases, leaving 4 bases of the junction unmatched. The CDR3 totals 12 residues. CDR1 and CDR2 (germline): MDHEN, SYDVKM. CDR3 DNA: TGTGCCAGCACCCCGGGGGGGGACGAGCAGTACTTC. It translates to CASTPGGDEQYF.

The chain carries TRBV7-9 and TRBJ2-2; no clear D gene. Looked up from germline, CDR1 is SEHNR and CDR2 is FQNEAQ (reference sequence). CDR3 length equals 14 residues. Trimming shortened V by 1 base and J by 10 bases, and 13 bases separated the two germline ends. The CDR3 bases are TGTGCCAGCAGCTTAGGTACAGCCCGGACGGAGCTGTTTTTT. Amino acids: CASSLGTARTELFF. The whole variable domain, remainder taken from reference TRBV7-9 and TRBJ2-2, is DTGVSQNPRHKITKRGQNVTFRCDPISEHNRLYWYRQTLGQGPEFLTYFQNEAQLEKSRLLSDRFSAERPKGSFSTLEIQRTEQGDSAMYLCASSLGTARTELFFGEGSRLTVL.

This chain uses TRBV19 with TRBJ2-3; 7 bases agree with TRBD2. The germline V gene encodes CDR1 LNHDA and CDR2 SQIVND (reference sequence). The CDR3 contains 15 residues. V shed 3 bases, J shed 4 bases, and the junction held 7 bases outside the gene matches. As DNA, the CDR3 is TGTGCCAGTAGTATTGGTCTAGCGGTTGCAGATACGCAGTATTTT. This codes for CASSIGLAVADTQYF.

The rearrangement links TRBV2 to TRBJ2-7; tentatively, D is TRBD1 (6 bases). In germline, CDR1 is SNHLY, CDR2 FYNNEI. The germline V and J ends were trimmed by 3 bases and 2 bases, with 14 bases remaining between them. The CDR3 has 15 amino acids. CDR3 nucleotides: TGTGCCAGCAGTGAGGGGGCAGCCCCCACCTACGAGCAGTACTTC. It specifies CASSEGAAPTYEQYF.